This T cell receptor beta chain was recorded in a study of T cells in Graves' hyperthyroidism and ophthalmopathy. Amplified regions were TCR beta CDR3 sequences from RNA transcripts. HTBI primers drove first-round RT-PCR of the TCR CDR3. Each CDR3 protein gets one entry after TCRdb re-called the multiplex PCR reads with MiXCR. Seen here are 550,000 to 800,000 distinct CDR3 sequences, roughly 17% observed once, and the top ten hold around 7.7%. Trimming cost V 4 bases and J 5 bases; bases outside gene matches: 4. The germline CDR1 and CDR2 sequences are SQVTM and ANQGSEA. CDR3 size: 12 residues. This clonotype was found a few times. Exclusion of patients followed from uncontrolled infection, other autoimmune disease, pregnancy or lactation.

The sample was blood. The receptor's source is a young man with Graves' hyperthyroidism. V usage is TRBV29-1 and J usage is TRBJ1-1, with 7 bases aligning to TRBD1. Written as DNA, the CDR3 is TGCAGCGTTGTAAAGGGGGCGACTGAAGCTTTCTTT. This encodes CSVVKGATEAFF.